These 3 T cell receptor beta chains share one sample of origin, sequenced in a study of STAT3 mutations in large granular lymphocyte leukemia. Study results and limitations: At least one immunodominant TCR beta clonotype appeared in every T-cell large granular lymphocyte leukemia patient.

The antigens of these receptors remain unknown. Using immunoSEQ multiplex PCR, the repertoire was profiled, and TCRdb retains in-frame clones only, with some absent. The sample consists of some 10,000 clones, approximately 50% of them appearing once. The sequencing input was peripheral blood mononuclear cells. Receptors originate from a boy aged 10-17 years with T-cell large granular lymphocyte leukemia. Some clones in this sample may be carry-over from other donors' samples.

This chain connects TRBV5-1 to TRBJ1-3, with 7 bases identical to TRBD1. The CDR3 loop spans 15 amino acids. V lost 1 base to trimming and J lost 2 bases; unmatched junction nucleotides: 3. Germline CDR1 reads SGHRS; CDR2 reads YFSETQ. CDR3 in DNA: TGCGCCAGCAGCTTGACAGGGGACACTGGAAACACCATATATTTT. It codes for CASSLTGDTGNTIYF.

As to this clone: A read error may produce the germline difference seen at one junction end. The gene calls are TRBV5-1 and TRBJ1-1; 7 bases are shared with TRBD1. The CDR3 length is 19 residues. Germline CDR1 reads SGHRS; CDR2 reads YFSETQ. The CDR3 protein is CASSLAGPGQPILNTEAFF. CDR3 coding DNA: TGCGCCAGCAGCTTGGCCGGTCCGGGACAGCCTATTTTGAATACTGAAGCTTTCTTT.

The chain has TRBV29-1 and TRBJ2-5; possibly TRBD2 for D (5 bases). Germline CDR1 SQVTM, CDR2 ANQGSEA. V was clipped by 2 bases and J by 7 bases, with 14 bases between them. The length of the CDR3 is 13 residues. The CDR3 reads CSVEYGARGTQYF. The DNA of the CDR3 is TGCAGCGTTGAATACGGAGCCCGGGGGACCCAGTACTTC. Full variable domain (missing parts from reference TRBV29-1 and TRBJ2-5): SAVISQKPSRDICQRGTSLTIQCQVDSQVTMMFWYRQQPGQSLTLIATANQGSEATYESGFVIDKFPISRPNLTFSTLTVSNMSPEDSSIYLCSVEYGARGTQYFGPGTRLLVL.